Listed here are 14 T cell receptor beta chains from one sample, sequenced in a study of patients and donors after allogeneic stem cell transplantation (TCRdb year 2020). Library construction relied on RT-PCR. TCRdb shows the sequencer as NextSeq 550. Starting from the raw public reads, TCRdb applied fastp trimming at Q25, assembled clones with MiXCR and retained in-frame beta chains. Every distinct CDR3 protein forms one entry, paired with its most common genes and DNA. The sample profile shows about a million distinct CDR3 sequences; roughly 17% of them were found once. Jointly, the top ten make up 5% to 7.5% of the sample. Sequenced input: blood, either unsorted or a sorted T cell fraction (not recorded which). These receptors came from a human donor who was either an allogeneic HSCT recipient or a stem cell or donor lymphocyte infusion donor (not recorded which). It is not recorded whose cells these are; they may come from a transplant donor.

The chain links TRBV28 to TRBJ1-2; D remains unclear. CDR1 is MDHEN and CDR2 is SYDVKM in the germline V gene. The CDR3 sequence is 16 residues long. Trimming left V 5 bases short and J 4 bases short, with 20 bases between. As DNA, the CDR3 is TGTGCCAGCAGTCCCGGGTGGCAGCTGGCCACCTATGGCTACACCTTC. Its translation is CASSPGWQLATYGYTF.

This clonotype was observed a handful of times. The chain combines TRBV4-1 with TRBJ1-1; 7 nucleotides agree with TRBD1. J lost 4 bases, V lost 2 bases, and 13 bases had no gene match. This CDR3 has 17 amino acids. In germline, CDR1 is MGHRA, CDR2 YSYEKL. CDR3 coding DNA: TGCGCCAGCAGCCAAAGCAGTACACAGGGGCTGCCCACTGAAGCTTTCTTT. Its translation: CASSQSSTQGLPTEAFF.

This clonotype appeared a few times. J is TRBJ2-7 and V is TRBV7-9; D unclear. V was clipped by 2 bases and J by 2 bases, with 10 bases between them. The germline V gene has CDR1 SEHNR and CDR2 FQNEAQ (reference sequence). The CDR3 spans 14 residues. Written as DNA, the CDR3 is TGTGCCAGCAGCTTACGAGACAAAACCTACGAGCAGTACTTC. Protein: CASSLRDKTYEQYF. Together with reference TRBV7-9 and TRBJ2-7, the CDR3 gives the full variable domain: DTGVSQNPRHKITKRGQNVTFRCDPISEHNRLYWYRQTLGQGPEFLTYFQNEAQLEKSRLLSDRFSAERPKGSFSTLEIQRTEQGDSAMYLCASSLRDKTYEQYFGPGTRLTVT.

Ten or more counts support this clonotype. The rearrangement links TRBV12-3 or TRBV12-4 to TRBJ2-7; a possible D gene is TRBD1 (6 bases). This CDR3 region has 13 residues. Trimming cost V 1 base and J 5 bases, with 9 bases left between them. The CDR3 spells CASSLGHRDEQYF. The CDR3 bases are TGTGCCAGCAGTTTAGGACACAGGGACGAGCAGTACTTC.

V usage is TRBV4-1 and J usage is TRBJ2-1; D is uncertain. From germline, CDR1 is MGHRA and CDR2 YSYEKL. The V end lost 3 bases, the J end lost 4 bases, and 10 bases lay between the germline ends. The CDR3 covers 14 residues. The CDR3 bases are TGCGCCAGCAGCCAGAGTGACTTATACAATGAGCAGTTCTTC. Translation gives CASSQSDLYNEQFF.

CDR3: CASSTFCRGGDTQYF. CDR3 nucleotides: TGTGCCAGCAGCACTTTTTGCCGGGGGGGAGATACGCAGTATTTT. This chain connects TRBV21-1 to TRBJ2-3; the D call in the table, TRBD1, was not verified against the DNA. TRBV21-1 is annotated as a pseudogene. This CDR3 contains 15 residues.

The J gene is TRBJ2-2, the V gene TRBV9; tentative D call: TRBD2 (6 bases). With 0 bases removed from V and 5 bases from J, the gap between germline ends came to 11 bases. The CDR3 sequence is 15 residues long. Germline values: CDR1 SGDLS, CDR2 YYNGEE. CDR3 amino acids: CASSVEGRGTGELFF. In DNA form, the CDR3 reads TGTGCCAGCAGCGTAGAGGGACGGGGGACCGGGGAGCTGTTTTTT.

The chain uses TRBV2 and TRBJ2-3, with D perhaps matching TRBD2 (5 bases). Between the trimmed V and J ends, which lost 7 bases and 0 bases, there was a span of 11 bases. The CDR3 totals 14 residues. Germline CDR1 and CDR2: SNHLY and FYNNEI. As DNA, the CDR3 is TGTGCCAGCATAACGGAGGCTAGCACAGATACGCAGTATTTT. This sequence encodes CASITEASTDTQYF.

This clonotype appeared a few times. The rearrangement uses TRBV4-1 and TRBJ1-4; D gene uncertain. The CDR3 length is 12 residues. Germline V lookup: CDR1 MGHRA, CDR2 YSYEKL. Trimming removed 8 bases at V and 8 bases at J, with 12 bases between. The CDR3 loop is CASRAFREKLFF. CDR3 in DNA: TGCGCCAGCCGAGCTTTCCGCGAAAAACTGTTTTTT.

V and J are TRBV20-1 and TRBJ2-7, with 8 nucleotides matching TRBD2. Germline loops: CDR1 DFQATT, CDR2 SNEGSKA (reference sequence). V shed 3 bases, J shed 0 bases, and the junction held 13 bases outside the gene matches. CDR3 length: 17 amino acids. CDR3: CSARPSPQRGNSYEQYF. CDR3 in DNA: TGCAGTGCTAGGCCCTCCCCCCAGCGGGGGAACTCCTACGAGCAGTACTTC.

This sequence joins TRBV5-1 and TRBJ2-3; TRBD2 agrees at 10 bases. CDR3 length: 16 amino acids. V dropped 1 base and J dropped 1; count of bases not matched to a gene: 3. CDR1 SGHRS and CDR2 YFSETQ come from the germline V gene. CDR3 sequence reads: CASSLIGTSGTDTQYF. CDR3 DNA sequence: TGCGCCAGCAGCTTGATCGGGACTAGCGGCACAGATACGCAGTATTTT.

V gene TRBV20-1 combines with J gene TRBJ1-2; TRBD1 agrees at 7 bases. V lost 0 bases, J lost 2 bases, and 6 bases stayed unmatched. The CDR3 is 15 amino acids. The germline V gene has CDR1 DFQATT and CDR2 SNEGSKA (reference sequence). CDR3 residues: CSARDAGQFNYGYTF. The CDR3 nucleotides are TGCAGTGCTAGAGATGCGGGACAGTTCAACTATGGCTACACCTTC.

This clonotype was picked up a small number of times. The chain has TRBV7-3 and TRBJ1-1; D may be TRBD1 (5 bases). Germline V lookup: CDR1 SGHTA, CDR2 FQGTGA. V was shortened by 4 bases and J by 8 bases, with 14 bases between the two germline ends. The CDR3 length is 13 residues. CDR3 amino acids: CASSSRGGREAFF. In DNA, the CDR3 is TGTGCCAGCAGCTCCCGGGGGGGGAGGGAAGCTTTCTTT.

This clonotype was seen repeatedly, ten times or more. Here the CDR3 DNA reads TGTGCCAGCAGCTTGGGACTAGCGGGAGTCCACGAGCAGTACTTC. Its protein is CASSLGLAGVHEQYF. The chain joins TRBV7-6 to TRBJ2-7, with 14 bases matching TRBD2. The J segment lost 5 bases and the V segment lost 3 bases, leaving 3 bases of the junction unmatched. Germline V gene lookup returns CDR1 SGHVS and CDR2 FNYEAQ. CDR3 length: 15 residues. Using reference TRBV7-6 and TRBJ2-7 for the parts outside the CDR3, the full variable domain is GAGVSQSPRYKVTKRGQDVALRCDPISGHVSLYWYRQALGQGPEFLTYFNYEAQQDKSGLPNDRFSAERPEGSISTLTIQRTEQRDSAMYRCASSLGLAGVHEQYFGPGTRLTVT.